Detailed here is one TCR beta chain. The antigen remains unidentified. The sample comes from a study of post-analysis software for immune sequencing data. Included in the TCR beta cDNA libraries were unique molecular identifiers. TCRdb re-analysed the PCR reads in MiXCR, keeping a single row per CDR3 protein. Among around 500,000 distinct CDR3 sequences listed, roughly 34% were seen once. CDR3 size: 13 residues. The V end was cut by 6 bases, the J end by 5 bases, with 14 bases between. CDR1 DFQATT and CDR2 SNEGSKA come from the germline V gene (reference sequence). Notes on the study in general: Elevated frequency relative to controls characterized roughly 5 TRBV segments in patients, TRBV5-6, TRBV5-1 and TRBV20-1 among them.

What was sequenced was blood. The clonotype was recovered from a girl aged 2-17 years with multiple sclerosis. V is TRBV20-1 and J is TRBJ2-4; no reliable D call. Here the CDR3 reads CSASPSLENIQYF. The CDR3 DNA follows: TGCAGTGCCAGTCCTAGTTTGGAAAACATTCAGTACTTC.